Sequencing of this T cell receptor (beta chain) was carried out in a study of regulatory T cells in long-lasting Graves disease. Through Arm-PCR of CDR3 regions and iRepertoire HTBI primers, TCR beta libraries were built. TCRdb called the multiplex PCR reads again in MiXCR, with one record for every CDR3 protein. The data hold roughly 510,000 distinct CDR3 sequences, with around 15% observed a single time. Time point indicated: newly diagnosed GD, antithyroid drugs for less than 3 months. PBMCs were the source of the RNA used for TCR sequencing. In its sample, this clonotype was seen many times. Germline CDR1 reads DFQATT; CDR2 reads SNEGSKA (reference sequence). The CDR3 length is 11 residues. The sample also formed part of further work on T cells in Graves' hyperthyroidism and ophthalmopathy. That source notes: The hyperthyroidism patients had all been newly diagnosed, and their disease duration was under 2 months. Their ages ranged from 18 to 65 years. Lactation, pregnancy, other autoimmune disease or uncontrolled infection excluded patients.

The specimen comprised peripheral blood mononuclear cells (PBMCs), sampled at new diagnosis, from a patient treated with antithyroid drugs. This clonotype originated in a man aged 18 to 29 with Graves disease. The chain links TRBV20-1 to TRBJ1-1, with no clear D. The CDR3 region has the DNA TGCAGCACACGGATTGGCACTGAAGCTTTCTTT. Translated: CSTRIGTEAFF.